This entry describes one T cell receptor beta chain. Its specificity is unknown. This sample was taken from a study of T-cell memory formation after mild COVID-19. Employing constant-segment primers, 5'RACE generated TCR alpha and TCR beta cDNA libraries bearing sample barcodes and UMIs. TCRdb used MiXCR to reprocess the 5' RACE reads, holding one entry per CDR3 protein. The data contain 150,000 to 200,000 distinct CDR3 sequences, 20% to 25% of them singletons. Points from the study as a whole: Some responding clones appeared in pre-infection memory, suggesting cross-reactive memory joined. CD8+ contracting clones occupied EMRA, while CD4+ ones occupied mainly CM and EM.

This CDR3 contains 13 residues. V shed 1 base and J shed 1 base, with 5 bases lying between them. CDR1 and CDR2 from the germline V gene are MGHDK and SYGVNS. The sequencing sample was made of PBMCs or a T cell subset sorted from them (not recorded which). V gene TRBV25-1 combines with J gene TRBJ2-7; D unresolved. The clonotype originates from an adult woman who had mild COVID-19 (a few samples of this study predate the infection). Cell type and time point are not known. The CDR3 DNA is TGTGCCAGCAGTGAATGGGCTTCCTACGAGCAGTACTTC. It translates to CASSEWASYEQYF.